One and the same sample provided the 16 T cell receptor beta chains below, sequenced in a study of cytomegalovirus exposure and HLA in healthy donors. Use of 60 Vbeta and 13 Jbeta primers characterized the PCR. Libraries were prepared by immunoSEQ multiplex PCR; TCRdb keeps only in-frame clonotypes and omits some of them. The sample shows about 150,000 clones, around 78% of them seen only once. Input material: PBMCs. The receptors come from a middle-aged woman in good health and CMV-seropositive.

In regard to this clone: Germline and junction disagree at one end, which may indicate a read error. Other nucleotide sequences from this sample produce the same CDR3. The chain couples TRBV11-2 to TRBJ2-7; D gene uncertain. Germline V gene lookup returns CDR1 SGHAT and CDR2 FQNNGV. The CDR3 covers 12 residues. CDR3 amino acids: CASSLGTYEQYF. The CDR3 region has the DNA TGTGCCAGCAGCTTAGGCACCTATGAGCAGTACTTC.

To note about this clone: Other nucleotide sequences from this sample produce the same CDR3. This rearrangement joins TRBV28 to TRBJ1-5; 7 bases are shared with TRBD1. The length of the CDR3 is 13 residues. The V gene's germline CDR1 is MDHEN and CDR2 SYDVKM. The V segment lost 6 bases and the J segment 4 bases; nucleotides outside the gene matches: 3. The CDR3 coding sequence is TGTGCCAGCAGCCCACAGGGGAATCAGCCCCAGCATTTT. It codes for CASSPQGNQPQHF. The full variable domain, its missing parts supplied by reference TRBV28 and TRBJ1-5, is DVKVTQSSRYLVKRTGEKVFLECVQDMDHENMFWYRQDPGLGLRLIYFSYDVKMKEKGDIPEGYSVSREKKERFSLILESASTNQTSMYLCASSPQGNQPQHFGDGTRLSIL.

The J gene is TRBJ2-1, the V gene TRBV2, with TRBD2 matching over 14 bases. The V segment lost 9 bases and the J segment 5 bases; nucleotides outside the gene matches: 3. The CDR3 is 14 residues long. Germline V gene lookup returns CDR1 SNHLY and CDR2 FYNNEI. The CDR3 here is CARGLAGGNNEQFF. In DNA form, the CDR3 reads TGTGCCAGAGGACTAGCGGGGGGAAACAATGAGCAGTTCTTC.

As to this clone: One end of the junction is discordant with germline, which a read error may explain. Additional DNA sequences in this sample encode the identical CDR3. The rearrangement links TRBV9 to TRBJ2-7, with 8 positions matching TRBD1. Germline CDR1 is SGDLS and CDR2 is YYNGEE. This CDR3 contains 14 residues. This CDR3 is CASSPRQGIAEQYF. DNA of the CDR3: TGCGCCAGCAGCCCCCGACAGGGGATAGCCGAGCAGTACTTC.

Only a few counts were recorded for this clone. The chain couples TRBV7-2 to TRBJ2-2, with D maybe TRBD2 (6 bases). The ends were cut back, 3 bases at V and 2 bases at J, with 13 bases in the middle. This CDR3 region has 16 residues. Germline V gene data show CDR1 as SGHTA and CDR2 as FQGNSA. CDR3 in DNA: TGTGCCAGCAGCTTCATGACGGGGGTAAACACCGGGGAGCTGTTTTTT. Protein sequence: CASSFMTGVNTGELFF.

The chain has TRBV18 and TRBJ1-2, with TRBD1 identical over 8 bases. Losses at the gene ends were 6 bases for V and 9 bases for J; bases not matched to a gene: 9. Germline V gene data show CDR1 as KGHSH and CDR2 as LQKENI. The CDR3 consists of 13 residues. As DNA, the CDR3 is TGTGCCAGCTCTCCCGACAGGGGCGATAGCTACACCTTC. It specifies CASSPDRGDSYTF.

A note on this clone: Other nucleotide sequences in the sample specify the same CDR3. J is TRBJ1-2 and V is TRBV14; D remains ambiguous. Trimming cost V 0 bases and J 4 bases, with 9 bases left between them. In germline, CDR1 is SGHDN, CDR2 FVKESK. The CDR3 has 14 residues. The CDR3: CASSQERGGYGYTF. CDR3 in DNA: TGTGCCAGCAGCCAAGAACGGGGTGGCTATGGCTACACCTTC.

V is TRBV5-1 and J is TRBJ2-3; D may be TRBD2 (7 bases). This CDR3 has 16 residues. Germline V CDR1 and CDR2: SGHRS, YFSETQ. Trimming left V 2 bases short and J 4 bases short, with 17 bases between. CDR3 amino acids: CASSFRRGGPSDTQYF. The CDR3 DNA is TGCGCCAGCAGCTTTAGGAGGGGGGGCCCCTCAGATACGCAGTATTTT.

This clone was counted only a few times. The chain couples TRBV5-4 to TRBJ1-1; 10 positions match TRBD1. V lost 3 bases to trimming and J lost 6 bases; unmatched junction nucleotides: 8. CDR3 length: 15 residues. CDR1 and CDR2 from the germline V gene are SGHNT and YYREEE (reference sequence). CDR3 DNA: TGTGCCAGCAGCTCCGGGGACAGGGGCTACTCTGAAGCTTTCTTT. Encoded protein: CASSSGDRGYSEAFF.

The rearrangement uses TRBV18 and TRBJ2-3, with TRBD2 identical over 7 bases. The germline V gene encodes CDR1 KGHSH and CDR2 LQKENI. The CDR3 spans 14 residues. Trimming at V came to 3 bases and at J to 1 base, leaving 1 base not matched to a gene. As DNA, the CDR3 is TGTGCCAGCTCACCTACTAGCGGCACAGATACGCAGTATTTT. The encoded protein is CASSPTSGTDTQYF.

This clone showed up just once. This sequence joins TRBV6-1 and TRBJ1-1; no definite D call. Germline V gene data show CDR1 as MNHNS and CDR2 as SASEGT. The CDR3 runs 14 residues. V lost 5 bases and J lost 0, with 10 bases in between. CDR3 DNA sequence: TGTGCCAGCAGTTTTGAGGGAATGAACACTGAAGCTTTCTTT. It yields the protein CASSFEGMNTEAFF.

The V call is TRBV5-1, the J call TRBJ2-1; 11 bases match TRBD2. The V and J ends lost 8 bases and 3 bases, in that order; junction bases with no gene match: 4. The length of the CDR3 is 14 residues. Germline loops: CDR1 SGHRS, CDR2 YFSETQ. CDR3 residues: CASTLAGGYNEQFF. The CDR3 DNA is TGCGCCAGTACCCTAGCGGGGGGCTACAATGAGCAGTTCTTC.

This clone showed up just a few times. CDR3 loop: CAWGDRGYEQYF. DNA for the CDR3: TGTGCCTGGGGGGACAGAGGATACGAGCAGTACTTC. The rearrangement joins TRBV30 to TRBJ2-7, with TRBD1 identical over 7 bases. The CDR3 is 12 amino acids. The germline V gene encodes CDR1 GTSNPN and CDR2 SVGIG (reference sequence). V trimming: 5 bases; J trimming: 4 bases; junction bases outside the gene matches: 5.

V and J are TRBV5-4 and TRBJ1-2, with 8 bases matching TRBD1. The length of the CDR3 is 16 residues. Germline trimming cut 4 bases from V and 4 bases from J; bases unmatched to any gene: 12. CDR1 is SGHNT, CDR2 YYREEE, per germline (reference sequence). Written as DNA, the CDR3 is TGTGCCAGCAGCATGGGAAGGGACAGGACCATCTATGGCTACACCTTC. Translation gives CASSMGRDRTIYGYTF.

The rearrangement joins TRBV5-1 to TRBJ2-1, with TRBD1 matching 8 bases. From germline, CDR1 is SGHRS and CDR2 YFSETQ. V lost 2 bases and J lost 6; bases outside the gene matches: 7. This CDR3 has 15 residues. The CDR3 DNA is TGCGCCAGCAGCTTAGGACAGGGCCAGATCAATGAGCAGTTCTTC. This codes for CASSLGQGQINEQFF.

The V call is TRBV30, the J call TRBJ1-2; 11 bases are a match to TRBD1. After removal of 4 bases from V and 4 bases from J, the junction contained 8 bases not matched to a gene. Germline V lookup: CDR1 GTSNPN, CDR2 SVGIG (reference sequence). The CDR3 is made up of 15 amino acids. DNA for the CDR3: TGTGCCTGGAATCACAGGACAGGGGGCAGCTATGGCTACACCTTC. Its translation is CAWNHRTGGSYGYTF.